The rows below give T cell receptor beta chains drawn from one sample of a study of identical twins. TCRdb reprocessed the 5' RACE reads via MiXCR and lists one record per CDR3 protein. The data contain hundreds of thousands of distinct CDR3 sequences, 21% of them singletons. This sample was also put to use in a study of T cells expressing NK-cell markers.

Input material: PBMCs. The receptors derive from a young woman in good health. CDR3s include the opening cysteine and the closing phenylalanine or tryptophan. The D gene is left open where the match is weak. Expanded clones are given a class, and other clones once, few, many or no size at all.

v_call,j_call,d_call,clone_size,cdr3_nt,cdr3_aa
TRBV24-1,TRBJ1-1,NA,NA,TGTGCCACCAGTGACGGGACGACTGAAGCTTTCTTT,CATSDGTTEAFF
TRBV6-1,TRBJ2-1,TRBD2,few,TGTGCCAGCAGTGAAAGTGTTAGCGGGAGCTATCAAAATGAGCAGTTCTTC,CASSESVSGSYQNEQFF
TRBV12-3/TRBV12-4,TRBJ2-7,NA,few,TGTGCCAGCAGTTTACAAGGGGTGGTGCAGTACTTC,CASSLQGVVQYF
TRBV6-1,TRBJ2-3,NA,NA,TGTGCCAGCAGTGGTACACGGGTGCACGATACGCAGTATTTT,CASSGTRVHDTQYF
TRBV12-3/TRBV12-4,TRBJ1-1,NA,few,TGTGCCAGCAGTTCCAATTACAGGGACACTGAAGCTTTCTTT,CASSSNYRDTEAFF
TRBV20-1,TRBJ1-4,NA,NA,TGCAGTGCTGGCCCCGGGACGCCTGTTTTT,CSAGPGTPVF
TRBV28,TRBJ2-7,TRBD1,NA,TGTGCCAGCAGTTTACAGGGCAGGGGGCGCCGGGAGCAGTACTTC,CASSLQGRGRREQYF
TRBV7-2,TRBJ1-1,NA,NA,TGTGCCAGCAGGGTAGAGGGGGGGTCGGGCACTGAAGCTTTCTTT,CASRVEGGSGTEAFF
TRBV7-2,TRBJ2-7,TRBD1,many,TGTGCCAGCACCCTAAGCCGGGACAGGGGACCCTACGAGCAGTACTTC,CASTLSRDRGPYEQYF
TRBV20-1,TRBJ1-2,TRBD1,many,TGCAGTGCTCCTCCGGGGACAGGTGCGGCTAACTATGGCTACACCTTC,CSAPPGTGAANYGYTF
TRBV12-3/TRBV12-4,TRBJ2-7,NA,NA,TGTGCCAGCAGCTTAAGGAGGGAGCAGTACTTC,CASSLRREQYF